This T cell receptor (beta chain) was obtained from a study of blood T cell repertoires in COVID-19. Study-wide context: The United States, Italy and Spain were the sources of the acute and convalescent COVID-19 samples. The analysed material was cDNA or gDNA that came from T cells, B-cell-depleted T cells, or PBMCs.

Per the study methods: Scientists estimated how many nucleated cells there were by amplifying reference gene primers. Using immunoSEQ multiplex PCR, the repertoire was profiled, and TCRdb retains in-frame clones only, with some absent. D and trimming were read from the DNA, whereas the V and J calls and clone size are those reported in that table. Seen here are tens of thousands of clones, under 85% observed once, and the top ten hold 12%. This CDR3 is built from 13 residues. Germline trimming cut 5 bases from V and 8 bases from J; bases unmatched to any gene: 5. The V gene's germline CDR1 is MNHNY and CDR2 SVGAGI (reference sequence).

Sequences were obtained from peripheral blood. The chain links TRBV6-6 to TRBJ2-4; 8 positions match TRBD1. The TCR comes from a human donor in a cohort sampled during active COVID-19. The chain's CDR3 is CASSDRGRDIQYF. CDR3 bases: TGTGCCAGCAGTGACAGGGGAAGGGACATTCAGTACTTC.